Each of the 20 T cell receptor beta chains below was sequenced from the same sample in a study of spatial heterogeneity in lung cancer (dated 2019 in TCRdb). The library came from 5' RACE. Sequencing took place on a NextSeq 500. The public reads were quality trimmed at Q25 with fastp and then assembled into clones with MiXCR by TCRdb, keeping productive beta chains. Under each unique CDR3 protein, matching rows form one entry showing the most common genes and DNA. For this sample the table gives about 10,000 distinct CDR3 sequences, of which more than 6% were detected only once. The ten top clones hold more than 25% of the sample. Explained via the paper, the time point label denotes: sample taken at primary tumor resection. This specimen consisted of normal lung tissue next to the tumor, obtained at surgery. These receptors were obtained from a male donor with early-stage non-small cell lung cancer.

This clonotype was counted at least ten times. This sequence joins TRBV20-1 and TRBJ2-5, with a possible D match to TRBD2 (7 bases). This CDR3 has 15 residues. CDR1 and CDR2 (germline): DFQATT, SNEGSKA (reference sequence). Trimming pared 0 bases from V and 5 bases from J, leaving 16 bases between. The chain's CDR3 is CSARDRGEGRETQYF. CDR3 DNA sequence: TGCAGTGCTAGAGATAGGGGGGAGGGCCGGGAGACCCAGTACTTC.

This clonotype was seen repeatedly, ten times or more. DNA for the CDR3: TGCAGTGCTAGGGGCCAGGGGTACCAGCCCCAGCATTTT. It codes for CSARGQGYQPQHF. The chain combines TRBV20-1 with TRBJ1-5; possible D gene TRBD1, 6 bases. V dropped 3 bases and J dropped 7 bases, with 13 bases sitting between them. The CDR3 runs to 13 residues. The V gene's germline CDR1 is DFQATT and CDR2 SNEGSKA (reference sequence).

V and J are TRBV6-4 and TRBJ1-5; unclear D gene. Germline V gene data show CDR1 as MRHNA and CDR2 as SNTAGT. This CDR3 region has 15 residues. V gave up 2 bases and J gave up 5 bases, with 13 bases separating them. DNA of the CDR3: TGTGCCAGCAGTGACGCCTTTTGGAGGTATCAGCCCCAGCATTTT. Translated, it gives CASSDAFWRYQPQHF.

Comment on this clonotype: It may be a read error: a sequence one base away is much more abundant. The CDR3 DNA reads TGTGCCAGCAGCCGACTAGTGGGCACAGATACGCAGTATTTT. It codes for CASSRLVGTDTQYF. The chain links TRBV7-3 to TRBJ2-3, with D possibly matching TRBD2 (6 bases). Germline loops: CDR1 SGHTA, CDR2 FQGTGA. The CDR3 sequence is 14 residues long. Trimming shortened V by 5 bases and J by 1 base, and 10 bases separated the two germline ends.

In its sample, this clonotype ranks as medium-sized. The chain employs TRBV29-1 and TRBJ2-2; 8 bases are a match to TRBD2. This CDR3 is built from 14 residues. Per germline, CDR1 SQVTM and CDR2 ANQGSEA. The V gene end was trimmed by 6 bases and the J gene end by 2 bases; junction bases not matched to a gene: 5. The CDR3 DNA follows: TGCAGCGTCCAAACTAGCGGTAACACCGGGGAGCTGTTTTTT. Amino acid sequence: CSVQTSGNTGELFF.

This clonotype has a count of ten or more. The DNA for the CDR3 is TGTGCCAGCAGCTTACGGAGGGGCCCACCCCTCCACTTT. This codes for CASSLRRGPPLHF. This chain connects TRBV7-9 to TRBJ1-6, with D maybe TRBD1 (5 bases). The germline V gene has CDR1 SEHNR and CDR2 FQNEAQ (reference sequence). This CDR3 is built from 13 residues. Trimming took 2 bases from V and 11 from J, leaving 10 bases between them.

This clonotype has ten or more counts. The V call is TRBV5-1, the J call TRBJ2-3, with D perhaps being TRBD1 or TRBD2 (6 bases each). The germline V gene has CDR1 SGHRS and CDR2 YFSETQ. This CDR3 region has 13 residues. Trimming shortened V by 0 bases and J by 6 bases, and 8 bases separated the two germline ends. The CDR3: CASSLGGADTQYF. The CDR3 DNA sequence: TGCGCCAGCAGCTTGGGGGGGGCCGATACGCAGTATTTT.

The V and J genes are TRBV20-1 and TRBJ1-5, with unresolved D. This CDR3 is built from 14 residues. Between the trimmed V and J ends, which lost 2 bases and 3 bases, there was a span of 11 bases. Germline V lookup: CDR1 DFQATT, CDR2 SNEGSKA (reference sequence). In DNA form, the CDR3 reads TGCAGTGCTAGATCGAGTTTTTACAATCAGCCCCAGCATTTT. Translation gives CSARSSFYNQPQHF.

This sequence joins TRBV27 and TRBJ1-2, with a weak D call TRBD1 (5 bases). The CDR3 sequence is 12 residues long. V was shortened by 9 bases and J by 8 bases, with 16 bases between the two germline ends. Germline V gene data show CDR1 as MNHEY and CDR2 as SMNVEV (reference sequence). The CDR3 DNA sequence: TGTGCCAGTAGAGGGGTCCTAGGCGGCTACACCTTC. Protein sequence: CASRGVLGGYTF.

This clonotype is medium-sized. The rearrangement uses TRBV5-6 and TRBJ2-7; unclear D gene. The CDR3 is 11 residues long. V lost 2 bases and J 6 bases, leaving 6 bases between the germline ends. CDR1 SGHDT and CDR2 YYEEEE come from the germline V gene. CDR3 region: CASSFRFEQYF. CDR3 in DNA: TGTGCCAGCAGCTTCAGATTCGAGCAGTACTTC.

This clonotype is medium-sized within its sample. The chain combines TRBV28 with TRBJ1-5; no clear D gene. The CDR3 spans 15 residues. Germline assignment: CDR1 MDHEN and CDR2 SYDVKM. Trimming removed 2 bases at V and 2 bases at J, with 10 bases between. The CDR3 is CASSLPTLGNQPQHF. In DNA form, the CDR3 reads TGTGCCAGCAGTTTACCGACATTGGGCAATCAGCCCCAGCATTTT.

This clonotype was recorded at least ten times. The rearrangement links TRBV7-2 to TRBJ2-3; D is ambiguous. Per the germline V gene, CDR1 is SGHTA and CDR2 is FQGNSA. Trimming pared 1 base from V and 0 bases from J, leaving 5 bases between. The CDR3 spans 14 residues. The CDR3 sequence: CASSLGWSTDTQYF. The CDR3 coding sequence is TGTGCCAGCAGCTTAGGATGGAGCACAGATACGCAGTATTTT.

This clonotype was picked up many times. The chain joins TRBV30 to TRBJ2-6; maybe TRBD1 (6 bases). The CDR3 runs to 17 residues. The germline V and J ends were trimmed by 1 base and 0 bases, with 13 bases remaining between them. Germline V lookup: CDR1 GTSNPN, CDR2 SVGIG (reference sequence). Written as DNA, the CDR3 is TGTGCCTGGAGTGAATCCTTGGACAGCTCTGGGGCCAACGTCCTGACTTTC. Amino acids: CAWSESLDSSGANVLTF.

This clonotype was recorded a few times. The V call is TRBV12-3 or TRBV12-4, the J call TRBJ1-1, with D possibly matching TRBD1 (6 bases). CDR3 size: 14 residues. Between the trimmed V and J ends, which lost 3 bases and 2 bases, there was a span of 10 bases. In DNA, the CDR3 is TGTGCCAGCAGTTTGGGGGGCACAAACACTGAAGCTTTCTTT. Translation gives CASSLGGTNTEAFF.

The V call is TRBV20-1, the J call TRBJ1-1; 7 bases align to TRBD1. The germline V gene has CDR1 DFQATT and CDR2 SNEGSKA (reference sequence). This CDR3 comprises 15 residues. V gave up 6 bases and J gave up 0 bases; unmatched junction bases: 10. DNA for the CDR3: TGCAGTGCCGCCCGACAGGGAAGAGTGAACACTGAAGCTTTCTTT. This codes for CSAARQGRVNTEAFF.

In this sample, this clonotype turned up many times. The chain recombines TRBV9 with TRBJ2-5; 7 bases match TRBD2. After removal of 0 bases from V and 3 bases from J, the junction contained 8 bases not matched to a gene. The CDR3 consists of 16 residues. Per the germline V gene, CDR1 is SGDLS and CDR2 is YYNGEE. CDR3: CASSVGGGRLEETQYF. The CDR3 DNA is TGTGCCAGCAGCGTAGGGGGCGGGAGATTGGAAGAGACCCAGTACTTC.

There are many counts of this clonotype. This chain joins TRBV6-2 or TRBV6-3 and TRBJ1-1; tentatively, D is TRBD1 (6 bases). The CDR3 has 12 amino acids. Deletions cut 7 bases from V and 5 bases from J, with 11 bases between. Germline V lookup: CDR1 MNHEY, CDR2 SVGEGT. CDR3 coding DNA: TGTGCCAGCATACAGGGAGAGACTGAAGCTTTCTTT. Translated: CASIQGETEAFF.

The chain carries TRBV21-1 and TRBJ2-7; TRBD1 reflects the table's D call only, with no check against the DNA. TRBV21-1 is reported as a pseudogene. The CDR3 sequence is 11 residues long. The CDR3 DNA sequence: TGTGCCAGCAGCCCCCTCTACGAGCAGTACTTC. This encodes CASSPLYEQYF.

This clonotype ranks as medium-sized. The V and J genes are TRBV29-1 and TRBJ2-5; D might be TRBD1 (6 bases). CDR3 length: 13 residues. CDR1 and CDR2 (germline): SQVTM, ANQGSEA. V lost 4 bases and J lost 4, with 13 bases in between. For the CDR3, the DNA is TGCAGCGTTGGTCAGGGGTGGGGAGAGACCCAGTACTTC. It yields the protein CSVGQGWGETQYF.

This clonotype was counted ten times or more. V gene TRBV6-6 combines with J gene TRBJ2-3, with 8 nucleotides matching TRBD1. From germline, CDR1 is MNHNY and CDR2 SVGAGI (reference sequence). CDR3 length: 16 amino acids. Germline trimming cut 5 bases from V and 0 bases from J; bases unmatched to any gene: 7. Here the CDR3 reads CASSPYQGASTDTQYF. In DNA, the CDR3 is TGTGCCAGCAGTCCCTATCAGGGGGCAAGCACAGATACGCAGTATTTT.